These 22 T cell receptor beta chains came from one sample sequenced in a study of blood T cells in healthy people across ages. Through a sample-barcoded 5' primer and a J-beta primer mix, a second PCR was run for roughly 6 to 12 cycles. Each CDR3 protein is one row after TCRdb ran MiXCR on the 5' RACE reads. The data show approximately 770,000 distinct CDR3 sequences, about three fifths seen once. What was sequenced was blood. The receptors shown here come from a man aged 25-45 years in good health.

The chain has TRBV20-1 and TRBJ2-7; no clear D. This CDR3 is built from 14 residues. Germline lookup yields CDR1 DFQATT and CDR2 SNEGSKA (reference sequence). V was trimmed by 1 base and J by 1 base, leaving 11 bases between them. The CDR3 loop reads CSARGNLGSYEQYF. The CDR3, as DNA: TGCAGTGCTAGAGGAAACTTGGGGTCCTACGAGCAGTACTTC.

The J gene is TRBJ1-1, the V gene TRBV11-2, with D uncertain. Germline V gives CDR1 SGHAT, CDR2 FQNNGV. Trimming took 5 bases from V and 8 from J, leaving 12 bases between them. The CDR3 has 12 residues. The CDR3 here is CASSGPLREAFF. CDR3 DNA: TGTGCCAGCAGCGGGCCCCTGAGGGAAGCTTTCTTT.

The V and J genes are TRBV20-1 and TRBJ2-3; TRBD2 matches 8 bases. The CDR3 spans 15 residues. With V trimmed by 0 bases and J by 4 bases, 6 bases remained unmatched. Germline loops: CDR1 DFQATT, CDR2 SNEGSKA (reference sequence). CDR3 coding DNA: TGCAGTGCTAGAGATTATACTAGCGGCGCAGATACGCAGTATTTT. This translates into CSARDYTSGADTQYF.

There are a few counts of this clonotype. The chain links TRBV29-1 to TRBJ2-1; 9 nucleotides line up with TRBD2. V lost 4 bases, J lost 8 bases, and 3 bases stayed unmatched. In germline, CDR1 is SQVTM, CDR2 ANQGSEA. The CDR3 has 12 amino acids. The CDR3 region has the DNA TGCAGCGTTGTAGTAGCGGGAGATGAGCAGTTCTTC. This encodes CSVVVAGDEQFF.

This clonotype is a singleton in its sample. V is TRBV4-3 and J is TRBJ1-1, with D perhaps matching TRBD1 (6 bases). V lost 1 base, J lost 5 bases, and 11 bases lay in between. The V gene's germline CDR1 is LGHNA and CDR2 YSLEER. This CDR3 is 14 amino acids long. The CDR3 protein is CASSQGNRDTEAFF. The CDR3 nucleotides read TGCGCCAGCAGCCAAGGCAACAGGGATACTGAAGCTTTCTTT.

This chain connects TRBV29-1 to TRBJ2-1, with D unresolved. Germline V gene sequence: CDR1 SQVTM, CDR2 ANQGSEA. The CDR3 loop spans 12 amino acids. Trimming cost V 3 bases and J 4 bases, with 7 bases left between them. Here the CDR3 reads CSVDRVYNEQFF. CDR3 DNA: TGCAGCGTTGACCGAGTTTACAATGAGCAGTTCTTC.

The rearrangement joins TRBV4-2 to TRBJ1-1; D is perhaps TRBD1 (5 bases). V was cut by 7 bases and J by 7 bases, with 19 bases left in between. The CDR3 spans 14 residues. Per the germline V gene, CDR1 is LGHNA and CDR2 is YNFKEQ. The CDR3 sequence is CASTQRQGAVEAFF. CDR3 DNA: TGTGCCAGCACTCAAAGGCAAGGGGCTGTTGAAGCTTTCTTT.

The chain uses TRBV6-5 and TRBJ2-6, with D possibly being TRBD1 (5 bases). Between the trimmed V and J ends, which lost 0 bases and 4 bases, there was a span of 10 bases. CDR1 and CDR2 from the germline V gene are MNHEY and SVGAGI. The CDR3 is made up of 16 amino acids. DNA of the CDR3: TGTGCCAGCAGTTACTCACAGGCTACAGGGGCCAACGTCCTGACTTTC. Amino acid sequence: CASSYSQATGANVLTF.

This chain connects TRBV20-1 to TRBJ2-3, with a tentative D call TRBD1 (6 bases). Deletions cut 3 bases from V and 2 bases from J, with 12 bases between. From germline, CDR1 is DFQATT and CDR2 SNEGSKA (reference sequence). The CDR3 runs 14 residues. This CDR3 is CSASMGQYTDTQYF. The CDR3 DNA reads TGCAGTGCTAGCATGGGACAATACACAGATACGCAGTATTTT.

The rearrangement uses TRBV6-5 and TRBJ2-5; 9 bases are shared with TRBD2. V was clipped by 5 bases and J by 6 bases; unmatched bases: 16. Germline loops: CDR1 MNHEY, CDR2 SVGAGI. The CDR3 totals 17 residues. Written as DNA, the CDR3 is TGTGCCAGCAGTCTCGAGCTGGCGGGGGGGCTTGGGAAGACCCAGTACTTC. Amino acids: CASSLELAGGLGKTQYF.

This chain links TRBV7-2 with TRBJ1-1; D possibly corresponds to TRBD1 (6 bases). V was trimmed by 5 bases and J by 5 bases, leaving 12 bases between them. Germline V gene lookup returns CDR1 SGHTA and CDR2 FQGNSA. The CDR3 has 13 residues. This CDR3 is CASSAQGLTEAFF. CDR3 nucleotide sequence: TGTGCCAGCAGCGCACAGGGTCTGACTGAAGCTTTCTTT. Full variable domain (remainder filled in from reference TRBV7-2 and TRBJ1-1): GAGVSQSPSNKVTEKGKDVELRCDPISGHTALYWYRQSLGQGLEFLIYFQGNSAPDKSGLPSDRFSAERTGGSVSTLTIQRTQQEDSAVYLCASSAQGLTEAFFGQGTRLTVV.

The chain carries TRBV20-1 and TRBJ2-7; D is possibly TRBD2 (6 bases). Trimming cost V 5 bases and J 7 bases, with 21 bases left between them. The germline CDR1 and CDR2 sequences are DFQATT and SNEGSKA (reference sequence). The CDR3 is made up of 14 amino acids. This chain's CDR3 is CSAHRGGYGNEQYF. CDR3 nucleotide sequence: TGCAGTGCTCACCGTGGGGGGTACGGGAATGAGCAGTACTTC.

The chain is built from TRBV9 and TRBJ2-1; TRBD2 might be the D (7 bases). Per the germline V gene, CDR1 is SGDLS and CDR2 is YYNGEE. This CDR3 has 15 amino acids. The V and J ends lost 0 bases and 3 bases respectively, with 10 bases between them. The DNA for the CDR3 is TGTGCCAGCAGCGTAGCCGGGGGGCACTACAATGAGCAGTTCTTC. It encodes CASSVAGGHYNEQFF.

The chain recombines TRBV20-1 with TRBJ2-1, with D unresolved. Trimming left V 3 bases short and J 8 bases short, with 8 bases between. The CDR3 runs to 11 residues. Per the germline V gene, CDR1 is DFQATT and CDR2 is SNEGSKA (reference sequence). CDR3 sequence reads: CSARSIYEQFF. The CDR3 nucleotides are TGCAGTGCTAGGTCAATATATGAGCAGTTCTTC.

The chain combines TRBV28 with TRBJ1-2; D gene unclear. V lost 7 bases to trimming and J lost 0 bases, with 12 bases between them. This CDR3 region has 14 residues. Per germline, CDR1 MDHEN and CDR2 SYDVKM. DNA of the CDR3: TGTGCCAGCACCAAGCCCGGGGCTAACTATGGCTACACCTTC. Its translation: CASTKPGANYGYTF.

J is TRBJ2-1 and V is TRBV5-6; weak D call: TRBD2 (6 bases). Trimming cost V 1 base and J 4 bases, with 12 bases left between them. The CDR3 spans 15 residues. CDR1 and CDR2 (germline): SGHDT, YYEEEE. CDR3 amino acids: CASSLYVEGYNEQFF. The CDR3 DNA follows: TGTGCCAGCAGCTTGTACGTGGAGGGGTACAATGAGCAGTTCTTC. The variable domain in full, completed from reference TRBV5-6 and TRBJ2-1, reads DAGVTQSPTHLIKTRGQQVTLRCSPKSGHDTVSWYQQALGQGPQFIFQYYEEEERQRGNFPDRFSGHQFPNYSSELNVNALLLGDSALYLCASSLYVEGYNEQFFGPGTRLTVL.

A few counts support this clonotype. This chain uses TRBV2 with TRBJ2-7; 9 positions agree with TRBD2. The ends lost 3 bases at V and 3 bases at J; junction bases unmatched: 6. CDR3 length equals 15 residues. Germline values: CDR1 SNHLY, CDR2 FYNNEI. The CDR3 is CASSDGLAGIYEQYF. The CDR3 nucleotides read TGTGCCAGCAGTGACGGGCTAGCGGGAATCTACGAGCAGTACTTC.

This clonotype has just a few counts. The V call is TRBV2, the J call TRBJ2-1; D tentatively reads TRBD1 or TRBD2 (5 bases each). The ends were cut back, 10 bases at V and 2 bases at J, with 6 bases in the middle. The CDR3 has 11 amino acids. Germline V CDR1 and CDR2: SNHLY, FYNNEI. The CDR3 spells CATGPYNEQFF. DNA of the CDR3: TGTGCCACGGGACCCTACAATGAGCAGTTCTTC.

This chain links TRBV5-1 with TRBJ2-3; 9 bases are shared with TRBD2. The CDR3 covers 18 residues. The trim removed 4 bases at V and 6 bases at J, leaving 18 bases unmatched. Germline-derived CDR1 and CDR2 are SGHRS and YFSETQ. CDR3 loop: CASSRYRPGLASRDTQYF. The CDR3 nucleotides read TGCGCCAGCAGCAGATACCGCCCGGGACTAGCTAGTCGCGATACGCAGTATTTT. The variable domain in full, with the rest retrieved from reference TRBV5-1 and TRBJ2-3, is KAGVTQTPRYLIKTRGQQVTLSCSPISGHRSVSWYQQTPGQGLQFLFEYFSETQRNKGNFPGRFSGRQFSNSRSEMNVSTLELGDSALYLCASSRYRPGLASRDTQYFGPGTRLTVL.

This clonotype has a handful of counts. The V gene is TRBV12-3 or TRBV12-4, the J gene TRBJ1-1; D is undetermined. The germline V and J ends were trimmed by 3 bases and 2 bases, with 10 bases remaining between them. CDR3 length: 14 amino acids. The CDR3 nucleotides are TGTGCCAGCAGTTTGAAGGGTTTAAACACTGAAGCTTTCTTT. This translates into CASSLKGLNTEAFF.

The V and J genes are TRBV9 and TRBJ2-3; the D gene is possibly TRBD2 (6 bases). V was pared by 0 bases and J by 4 bases, with 9 bases between. Germline V gene sequence: CDR1 SGDLS, CDR2 YYNGEE. The CDR3 sequence is 14 residues long. The CDR3 reads CASSVAPGADTQYF. CDR3 coding DNA: TGTGCCAGCAGCGTAGCTCCGGGGGCAGATACGCAGTATTTT.

The chain joins TRBV5-4 to TRBJ2-5; D perhaps matches TRBD2 (5 bases). The length of the CDR3 is 14 residues. V dropped 0 bases and J dropped 2 bases, with 8 bases sitting between them. CDR1 SGHNT and CDR2 YYREEE come from the germline V gene (reference sequence). The CDR3 reads CASSLELVQETQYF. The DNA of the CDR3 is TGTGCCAGCAGCTTGGAACTAGTACAAGAGACCCAGTACTTC.